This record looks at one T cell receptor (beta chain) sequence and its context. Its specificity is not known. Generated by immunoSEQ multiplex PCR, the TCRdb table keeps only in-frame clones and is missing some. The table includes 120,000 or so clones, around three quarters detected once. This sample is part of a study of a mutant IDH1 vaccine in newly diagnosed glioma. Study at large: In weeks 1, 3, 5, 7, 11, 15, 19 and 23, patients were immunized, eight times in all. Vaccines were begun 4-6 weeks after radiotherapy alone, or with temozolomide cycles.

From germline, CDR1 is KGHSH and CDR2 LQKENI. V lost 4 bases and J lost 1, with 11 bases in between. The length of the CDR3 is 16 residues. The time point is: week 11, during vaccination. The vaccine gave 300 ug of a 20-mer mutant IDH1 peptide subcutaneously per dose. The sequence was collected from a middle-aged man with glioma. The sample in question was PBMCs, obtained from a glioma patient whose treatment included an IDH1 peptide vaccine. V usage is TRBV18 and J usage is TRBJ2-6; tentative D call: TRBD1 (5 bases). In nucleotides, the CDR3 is TGTGCCAGCTCACAACTACAGGTGTCTGGGGCCAACGTCCTGACTTTC. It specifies CASSQLQVSGANVLTF.